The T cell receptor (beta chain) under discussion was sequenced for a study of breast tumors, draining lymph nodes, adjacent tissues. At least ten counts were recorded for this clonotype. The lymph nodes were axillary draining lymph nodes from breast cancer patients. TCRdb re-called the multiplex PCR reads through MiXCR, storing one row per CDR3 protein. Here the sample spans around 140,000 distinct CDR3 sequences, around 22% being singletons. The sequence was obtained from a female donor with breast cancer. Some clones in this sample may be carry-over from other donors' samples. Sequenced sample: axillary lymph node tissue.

The CDR3 DNA reads as TGCAGTGCTAGCGGGGGCGCAGGGCTGCATGAGCAGTTCTTC. It translates to CSASGGAGLHEQFF. The rearrangement joins TRBV20-1 to TRBJ2-1; D is perhaps TRBD1 or TRBD2 (6 bases each). Germline CDR1 and CDR2: DFQATT and SNEGSKA (reference sequence). With 3 bases removed from V and 8 bases from J, the gap between germline ends came to 17 bases. This CDR3 has 14 residues.